Below are 30 T cell receptor beta chains sequenced from a single sample in a study of blood T cell repertoires in COVID-19. Profiling relied on immunoSEQ multiplex PCR, and the TCRdb table lists in-frame clones only, not all of them. Here the sample spans some 300,000 clones, approximately 91% being singletons. The sample comprised PBMCs or T cells enriched from blood (not recorded which). These TCRs come from a woman in her thirties or forties who had recovered from COVID-19.

The gene calls are TRBV12-3 or TRBV12-4 and TRBJ2-6, with 7 bases that match TRBD1. V shed 7 bases and J 15 bases; nucleotides not matched to a gene: 9. CDR3 length: 12 residues. CDR3 residues: CASNSGGSDLTF. The CDR3 DNA reads as TGTGCCAGCAATTCAGGGGGTTCGGACCTGACTTTC.

The genes are TRBV6-2 or TRBV6-3 and TRBJ1-2; TRBD1 matches at 7 bases. From germline, CDR1 is MNHEY and CDR2 SVGEGT. The CDR3 has 17 amino acids. V lost 0 bases and J lost 4; bases outside the gene matches: 11. The CDR3 is CASSYSVYGGGSYGYTF. The CDR3, as DNA: TGTGCCAGCAGTTACTCCGTATATGGAGGGGGCAGCTATGGCTACACCTTC.

This chain uses TRBV10-1 with TRBJ2-3; 8 nucleotides line up with TRBD2. V was pared by 8 bases and J by 2 bases, with 6 bases of the junction left unmatched. CDR1 and CDR2 (germline): WNHNN, SYGVQD (reference sequence). This CDR3 is built from 14 residues. The CDR3 DNA sequence: TGCGCCAGCGGGGCAGCGGGAGACACAGATACGCAGTATTTT. It specifies CASGAAGDTDTQYF.

The rearrangement links TRBV7-3 to TRBJ2-2, with a tentative D call TRBD1 (5 bases). Germline CDR1 and CDR2: SGHTA and FQGTGA. The CDR3 is made up of 15 amino acids. The germline V and J ends were trimmed by 5 bases and 1 base, with 11 bases remaining between them. CDR3 loop: CASSTKTGNTGELFF. The CDR3 bases are TGTGCCAGCAGCACTAAAACAGGGAACACCGGGGAGCTGTTTTTT. The variable domain in full, completed from reference TRBV7-3 and TRBJ2-2, reads GAGVSQTPSNKVTEKGKYVELRCDPISGHTALYWYRQSLGQGPEFLIYFQGTGAADDSGLPNDRFFAVRPEGSVSTLKIQRTERGDSAVYLCASSTKTGNTGELFFGEGSRLTVL.

V is TRBV6-5 and J is TRBJ1-6; D is undetermined. There are 15 residues in the CDR3. CDR1 is MNHEY and CDR2 is SVGAGI in the germline V gene. Trimming pared 4 bases from V and 7 bases from J, leaving 14 bases between. The CDR3 loop reads CASSSREGPNSPLHF. CDR3 in DNA: TGTGCCAGCAGTTCAAGGGAGGGTCCCAATTCACCCCTCCACTTT.

This chain links TRBV5-5 with TRBJ2-5; D call uncertain. CDR3 length: 12 amino acids. V was shortened by 6 bases and J by 0 bases, with 6 bases between the two germline ends. Germline lookup yields CDR1 SGHKS and CDR2 YYEKEE (reference sequence). The DNA of the CDR3 is TGTGCCAGCACCAATTACCAAGAGACCCAGTACTTC. Translation gives CASTNYQETQYF.

The chain uses TRBV5-8 and TRBJ1-2; D might be TRBD1 (6 bases). Germline CDR1 reads SGHTS; CDR2 reads YDEGEE. The ends were cut back, 3 bases at V and 8 bases at J, with 17 bases in the middle. There are 14 residues in the CDR3. DNA of the CDR3: TGTGCCAGCAGCTACTACAGGGTCCAGGGCGGCTACACCTTC. It translates to CASSYYRVQGGYTF.

V is TRBV20-1 and J is TRBJ1-1; 7 bases are a match to TRBD1. The CDR3 sequence is 8 residues long. The V gene end was trimmed by 7 bases and the J gene end by 14 bases; junction bases not matched to a gene: 4. From germline, CDR1 is DFQATT and CDR2 SNEGSKA (reference sequence). The DNA for the CDR3 is TGCAGTGTCAGGGGACAGTTCTTT. It encodes CSVRGQFF.

The CDR3 loop is CATSRTGGREAFF. CDR3 nucleotides: TGTGCCACCTCCCGGACAGGGGGCCGGGAAGCTTTCTTT. This sequence joins TRBV3-1 (or the pseudogene TRBV3-2) and TRBJ1-1, with 11 positions matching TRBD1. Germline CDR1 is LGHDT and CDR2 is YNNKEL (reference sequence). The CDR3 consists of 13 residues. Trimming took 10 bases from V and 8 from J; bases not matched to a gene: 9.

The chain links TRBV7-8 to TRBJ2-7; 13 bases agree with TRBD2. The J segment lost 3 bases and the V segment lost 9 bases, leaving 5 bases of the junction unmatched. CDR1 is SGHVS, CDR2 FQNEAQ, per germline. The CDR3 runs to 14 residues. The CDR3, as DNA: TGTGCCAGTGACAGGACTAGCGGGGGCTACGAGCAGTACTTC. This translates into CASDRTSGGYEQYF.

The chain couples TRBV18 to TRBJ1-2; D remains ambiguous. With 5 bases removed from V and 8 bases from J, the gap between germline ends came to 9 bases. CDR1 and CDR2 (germline): KGHSH, LQKENI. This CDR3 contains 11 residues. Here the CDR3 reads CASSEGGGYTF. Written as DNA, the CDR3 is TGTGCCAGCTCAGAAGGAGGGGGCTACACCTTC.

The chain joins TRBV5-1 to TRBJ1-2; 11 positions match TRBD1. The CDR3 contains 14 residues. The J segment lost 7 bases and the V segment lost 4 bases, leaving 6 bases of the junction unmatched. Germline CDR1 and CDR2: SGHRS and YFSETQ. In DNA form, the CDR3 reads TGCGCCAGCAGCACACGGACAGGGGGCGGTGGCTACACCTTC. Translated, it gives CASSTRTGGGGYTF. Full variable domain (missing parts from reference TRBV5-1 and TRBJ1-2): KAGVTQTPRYLIKTRGQQVTLSCSPISGHRSVSWYQQTPGQGLQFLFEYFSETQRNKGNFPGRFSGRQFSNSRSEMNVSTLELGDSALYLCASSTRTGGGGYTFGSGTRLTVV.

The genes are TRBV7-8 and TRBJ1-1; TRBD1 matches at 7 bases. The junction had 9 bases not matched to a gene; V was cut back by 4 bases and J by 1 base. The CDR3 is 16 amino acids. Germline assignment: CDR1 SGHVS and CDR2 FQNEAQ. DNA for the CDR3: TGTGCCAGCAGCTCGCGCCTGGGGACAGCGAACACTGAAGCTTTCTTT. This translates into CASSSRLGTANTEAFF.

The V gene is TRBV6-2 or TRBV6-3, the J gene TRBJ2-1; TRBD2 matches at 11 bases. Germline trimming cut 4 bases from V and 8 bases from J; bases unmatched to any gene: 10. The germline gives CDR1 MNHEY, CDR2 SVGEGT. CDR3 length: 16 residues. In DNA, the CDR3 is TGTGCCAGCAGTTCGGGACTAGCGGACCTTAGAGATGAGCAGTTCTTC. Protein: CASSSGLADLRDEQFF.

The V call is TRBV19, the J call TRBJ1-3; 8 bases are shared with TRBD1. The V and J ends lost 5 bases and 0 bases, in that order; junction bases with no gene match: 3. Germline values: CDR1 LNHDA, CDR2 SQIVND (reference sequence). The CDR3 length is 15 residues. The CDR3 spells CASSGQGTSGNTIYF. CDR3 in DNA: TGTGCCAGTAGTGGACAGGGTACCTCTGGAAACACCATATATTTT.

This rearrangement joins TRBV9 to TRBJ2-7; unclear D gene. This CDR3 region has 14 residues. The germline gives CDR1 SGDLS, CDR2 YYNGEE. V lost 0 bases and J 2 bases, leaving 9 bases between the germline ends. CDR3 DNA: TGTGCCAGCAGCGTAGGAGGCCTAACCTACGAGCAGTACTTC. Translating gives CASSVGGLTYEQYF.

This rearrangement joins TRBV3-1 (or the pseudogene TRBV3-2) to TRBJ2-3; 8 bases are a match to TRBD2. The CDR3 runs 16 residues. From germline, CDR1 is LGHDT and CDR2 YNNKEL (reference sequence). Unmatched junction bases numbered 13, after V lost 4 bases and J lost 7 bases. The CDR3 here is CASSLGSGVSSNTQYF. The CDR3 DNA is TGTGCCAGCAGCCTTGGTAGCGGGGTTAGTTCAAATACGCAGTATTTT.

CDR3 sequence reads: CASSLLGQLNSPLHF. The CDR3 nucleotides read TGTGCCAGCAGCTTACTCGGACAGCTGAATTCACCCCTCCACTTT. The V gene is TRBV7-3, the J gene TRBJ1-6; D is perhaps TRBD1 (6 bases). Trimming removed 2 bases at V and 7 bases at J, with 12 bases between. Germline assignment: CDR1 SGHTA and CDR2 FQGTGA. The CDR3 length is 15 residues.

V is TRBV6-5 and J is TRBJ1-5; D unresolved. Germline CDR1 reads MNHEY; CDR2 reads SVGAGI. CDR3 size: 14 residues. The V end was cut by 4 bases, the J end by 5 bases, with 12 bases between. DNA for the CDR3: TGTGCCAGCAGTTCAAACATCCCCTATCAGCCCCAGCATTTT. Amino acids: CASSSNIPYQPQHF.

The J gene is TRBJ2-1, the V gene TRBV13, with 8 nucleotides matching TRBD1. The CDR3 runs 14 residues. With V trimmed by 5 bases and J by 10 bases, 10 bases remained unmatched. Germline V gene data show CDR1 as PRHDT and CDR2 as FYEKMQ (reference sequence). CDR3 loop: CASSQGAGYREQFF. DNA of the CDR3: TGTGCCAGCAGCCAGGGGGCAGGGTACAGGGAGCAGTTCTTC.

The V call is TRBV27, the J call TRBJ2-1, with a weak D call TRBD2 (5 bases). V was pared by 4 bases and J by 2 bases, with 12 bases between. The CDR3 totals 15 residues. The germline gives CDR1 MNHEY, CDR2 SMNVEV (reference sequence). CDR3 nucleotide sequence: TGTGCCAGCAGTTCTCTCGGGGATCCCTACAATGAGCAGTTCTTC. It encodes CASSSLGDPYNEQFF.

The V call is TRBV11-3, the J call TRBJ2-5; possibly TRBD2 for D (7 bases). The CDR3 covers 15 residues. Germline CDR1 reads SGHNT; CDR2 reads YENEEA. Deletions cut 5 bases from V and 3 bases from J, with 16 bases between. The CDR3 region has the DNA TGTGCCAGCAGCCCCACGTCGGGGGGCGAAGAGACCCAGTACTTC. It is translated as CASSPTSGGEETQYF.

The chain combines TRBV7-9 with TRBJ2-2; 7 positions match TRBD2. The CDR3 sequence is 16 residues long. Germline assignment: CDR1 SEHNR and CDR2 FQNEAQ (reference sequence). The V gene end was trimmed by 4 bases and the J gene end by 8 bases; junction bases not matched to a gene: 13. The DNA of the CDR3 is TGTGCCAGCAGCTCAAAAAGGGCGGGAGCGGATGGGGAGCTGTTTTTT. This gives the protein CASSSKRAGADGELFF.

Concerning this clone itself: Mismatch with germline at one junction end may stem from a read error. This chain joins TRBV20-1 and TRBJ2-7, with TRBD2 matching 11 bases. CDR3 length: 11 residues. The germline gives CDR1 DFQATT, CDR2 SNEGSKA (reference sequence). In nucleotides, the CDR3 is TGCAGTACTAGCGGGAGTCACGAGCAGTACTTC. This codes for CSTSGSHEQYF.

The chain has TRBV27 and TRBJ2-3; 8 positions agree with TRBD1. Germline assignment: CDR1 MNHEY and CDR2 SMNVEV (reference sequence). V shed 4 bases and J 9 bases; nucleotides not matched to a gene: 9. The length of the CDR3 is 14 residues. The CDR3: CASSWGTGGRTQYF. The CDR3 region has the DNA TGTGCCAGCAGTTGGGGGACAGGCGGAAGAACGCAGTATTTT.

This chain links TRBV4-3 with TRBJ2-1; 7 bases are shared with TRBD2. Germline trimming cut 3 bases from V and 4 bases from J; bases unmatched to any gene: 9. Germline assignment: CDR1 LGHNA and CDR2 YSLEER. This CDR3 has 16 amino acids. The CDR3: CASSQAGVLPYNEQFF. The CDR3 bases are TGCGCCAGCAGCCAGGCGGGGGTCCTCCCTTACAATGAGCAGTTCTTC.

In DNA form, the CDR3 reads TGTGCCAGTAGTCCGGACAGATATAGCAATCAGCCCCAGCATTTT. It encodes CASSPDRYSNQPQHF. The V gene is TRBV19, the J gene TRBJ1-5; D possibly corresponds to TRBD1 (6 bases). There are 15 residues in the CDR3. Germline CDR1 reads LNHDA; CDR2 reads SQIVND (reference sequence). V gave up 5 bases and J gave up 0 bases, with 11 bases separating them.

The chain joins TRBV7-3 to TRBJ1-2; 9 bases are a match to TRBD1. The CDR3 extends over 15 amino acids. Per germline, CDR1 SGHTA and CDR2 FQGTGA. V dropped 4 bases and J dropped 7; count of bases not matched to a gene: 10. CDR3 amino acids: CASSSRDRDESGYTF. The CDR3 nucleotides are TGTGCCAGCAGCTCCCGGGACAGGGATGAGTCTGGCTACACCTTC.

The chain carries TRBV9 and TRBJ2-7; 7 bases line up with TRBD1. With V trimmed by 3 bases and J by 0 bases, 6 bases remained unmatched. The CDR3 runs to 15 residues. Germline V gene sequence: CDR1 SGDLS, CDR2 YYNGEE. CDR3 DNA: TGTGCCAGCAGCGCCGGGGACAGAAACTCCTACGAGCAGTACTTC. Translation: CASSAGDRNSYEQYF. Drawing the rest from reference TRBV9 and TRBJ2-7, the complete variable domain is DSGVTQTPKHLITATGQRVTLRCSPRSGDLSVYWYQQSLDQGLQFLIQYYNGEERAKGNILERFSAQQFPDLHSELNLSSLELGDSALYFCASSAGDRNSYEQYFGPGTRLTVT.

The chain is built from TRBV9 and TRBJ2-3, with 9 positions matching TRBD2. Germline CDR1 and CDR2: SGDLS and YYNGEE. CDR3 length: 17 amino acids. The J segment lost 4 bases and the V segment lost 3 bases, leaving 12 bases of the junction unmatched. The CDR3 DNA reads TGTGCCAGCAGCGCCTACTTAGCGGGGGAGGGCCCAGATACGCAGTATTTT. Translating it yields CASSAYLAGEGPDTQYF. Full variable domain (outside the CDR3, taken from reference TRBV9 and TRBJ2-3): DSGVTQTPKHLITATGQRVTLRCSPRSGDLSVYWYQQSLDQGLQFLIQYYNGEERAKGNILERFSAQQFPDLHSELNLSSLELGDSALYFCASSAYLAGEGPDTQYFGPGTRLTVL.